This TCR beta chain is from a study of identical twins. Notes on the study in general: For zero-insertion analyses, partial confounding could come from invariant MAIT and iNKT cells. Within cord blood, abundant beta clonotypes carried fewer insertions, but memory repertoires showed no such trend.

A note on this clonotype: The antigen remains undetermined.

TCRdb processed the 5' RACE reads anew with MiXCR; each CDR3 protein has one entry. This sample has around 500,000 distinct CDR3 sequences; 14% occur once, and the top ten carry approximately 0.52%. These data also featured in a second study, about yellow fever vaccine responses in identical twins.

Sequencing used CD4+ T cells sorted from blood. This TCR was recovered from a young woman in good health.

CDR3 DNA sequence: TGTGCCAGCAGCGTAGGGGGTTGGGGATACCCACAAAATACGCAGTATTTT. It codes for CASSVGGWGYPQNTQYF. The rearrangement joins TRBV9 to TRBJ2-3, with D unresolved. CDR1 is SGDLS and CDR2 is YYNGEE in the germline V gene. Trimming took 0 bases from V and 7 from J, leaving 21 bases between them. The CDR3 is 17 residues long.